This TCR beta chain derives from a study of cytomegalovirus exposure and HLA in healthy donors. Amplification used 60 Vbeta primers and 13 Jbeta primers. Method: immunoSEQ multiplex PCR; TCRdb's copy keeps in-frame clones and lacks some. The sample includes some 190,000 clones, roughly 75% seen only once; the top ten take 1.5% to 2%. Healthy bone marrow donors made up the cohort. This CDR3 is 15 amino acids long. The trim removed 5 bases at V and 5 bases at J, leaving 7 bases unmatched. The germline CDR1 and CDR2 sequences are KGHSH and LQKENI. This clonotype originated in a woman in her 30s in good health and CMV-seronegative. Specimen: PBMCs. The chain has TRBV18 and TRBJ1-2; 11 bases agree with TRBD1. CDR3 amino acids: CASSSRTGGGYGYTF. CDR3 DNA: TGTGCCAGCTCATCACGGACAGGGGGCGGGTATGGCTACACCTTC.